These T cell receptor beta chains were read from a single sample in a study of TIL therapy for anti-PD-1-resistant metastatic lung cancer. The table came from immunoSEQ multiplex PCR; TCRdb's copy has only in-frame clones and leaves some out. This table has some 18,000 clones, around four fifths appearing once. Here the sequenced sample was blood, taken at baseline. Receptors were obtained from a person between 25 and 80 years old with non-small cell lung cancer. Each CDR3 is given with its conserved first and last residue. A D gene is named only where the DNA matches it firmly. The size entry is marked missing in some rows and otherwise reads once, few, many or a size class.

abundance: -
v_gene: TRBV19
d_gene: -
j_gene: TRBJ2-7
CDR3nt: TGTGCCAGTAGTGTCAGTGTAAGCCCCTACGAGCAGTACTTC
CDR3aa: CASSVSVSPYEQYF

abundance: -
v_gene: TRBV2
d_gene: TRBD1
j_gene: TRBJ2-2
CDR3nt: TGTGCCAGGCCGGACCCCGGACAGGGTGAGAACGGGGAGCTGTTTTTT
CDR3aa: CARPDPGQGENGELFF

abundance: -
v_gene: TRBV6-1
d_gene: TRBD2
j_gene: TRBJ2-3
CDR3nt: TGTGCCAGCACCCCTAGCGGGTTAGGCACAGATACGCAGTATTTT
CDR3aa: CASTPSGLGTDTQYF

abundance: -
v_gene: TRBV7-2
d_gene: -
j_gene: TRBJ2-7
CDR3nt: TGTGCCAGCAGTCAACAGGAATACTACGAGCAGTACTTC
CDR3aa: CASSQQEYYEQYF

abundance: -
v_gene: TRBV19
d_gene: -
j_gene: TRBJ1-1
CDR3nt: TGTGCCACTCGACAAACAGGGCTTTTGAACACTGAAGCTTTCTTT
CDR3aa: CATRQTGLLNTEAFF

abundance: -
v_gene: TRBV28
d_gene: TRBD2
j_gene: TRBJ2-5
CDR3nt: TGTGCCAGCAGCCAAGGGACTAGCGGGAGTAGGCAAGAGACCCAGTACTTC
CDR3aa: CASSQGTSGSRQETQYF

abundance: -
v_gene: TRBV9
d_gene: TRBD2
j_gene: TRBJ2-3
CDR3nt: TGTGCCAGCAGCGAGGGTCGCGGGGGAGGTGGGACAGATACGCAGTATTTT
CDR3aa: CASSEGRGGGGTDTQYF

abundance: -
v_gene: TRBV18
d_gene: -
j_gene: TRBJ2-5
CDR3nt: TGTGCCAGCTCTGGGCAAGAGACCCAGTACTTC
CDR3aa: CASSGQETQYF

abundance: once
v_gene: TRBV7-2
d_gene: TRBD2
j_gene: TRBJ2-7
CDR3nt: TGTGCCAGCAGCTATTCTAGCGGGTCCTCCTACGAGCAGTACTTC
CDR3aa: CASSYSSGSSYEQYF

abundance: -
v_gene: TRBV11-3
d_gene: -
j_gene: TRBJ1-3
CDR3nt: TGTGCCAGCAGCTCCGATGTGAGGATCTCTGGAAACACCATATATTTT
CDR3aa: CASSSDVRISGNTIYF

abundance: -
v_gene: TRBV10-3
d_gene: -
j_gene: TRBJ1-4
CDR3nt: TGTGCCATCAGTGAGTCGGTGGAAAAACTGTTTTTT
CDR3aa: CAISESVEKLFF

abundance: -
v_gene: TRBV7-3
d_gene: TRBD2
j_gene: TRBJ2-3
CDR3nt: TGTGCCAGCAGCGCGCGGACTAGAGGCGGGGATACGCAGTATTTT
CDR3aa: CASSARTRGGDTQYF

abundance: -
v_gene: TRBV9
d_gene: TRBD1
j_gene: TRBJ1-6
CDR3nt: TGTGCCAGCAGCGCCGGGACAGGGGGCTTATCTAGAGCCCCCCTCCACTTT
CDR3aa: CASSAGTGGLSRAPLHF